These 27 T cell receptor beta chains share one sample of origin, sequenced in a study of T cell repertoires in cytomegalovirus infection. TCRdb independently ran MiXCR on the reads; one entry per CDR3 protein. The sample yields almost 500,000 distinct CDR3 sequences, 11% seen once. Sequenced material: PBMCs. The receptors derive from a human donor in good health (CMV status not recorded). Some clones in this sample may be carry-over from other donors' samples.

The table lists this clonotype with many counts. The rearrangement joins TRBV6-5 to TRBJ1-1, with D tentatively TRBD1 (5 bases). The CDR3 contains 17 residues. The V gene's germline CDR1 is MNHEY and CDR2 SVGAGI. V was shortened by 0 bases and J by 6 bases, with 20 bases between the two germline ends. The CDR3 bases are TGTGCCAGCAGTTACTCTTCCCAGGGCGCCCCGGGCGCTGAAGCTTTCTTT. Translated: CASSYSSQGAPGAEAFF.

The sample holds many counts of this clonotype. The chain links TRBV10-3 to TRBJ2-3; D ambiguous. Germline lookup yields CDR1 ENHRY and CDR2 SYGVKD. CDR3 length: 13 residues. Trimming shortened V by 2 bases and J by 4 bases, and 7 bases separated the two germline ends. As DNA, the CDR3 is TGTGCCATCAGTGAGCTTCGATCAGATACGCAGTATTTT. This sequence encodes CAISELRSDTQYF.

Comments on this clonotype: A much larger clone lies one base from this, so it may be a read error. J is TRBJ2-2 and V is TRBV20-1; perhaps TRBD1 as D (5 bases). With 4 bases removed from V and 5 bases from J, the gap between germline ends came to 17 bases. CDR1 and CDR2 (germline): DFQATT, SNEGSKA (reference sequence). The length of the CDR3 is 15 residues. The CDR3 sequence is CSATPDSARTGELFF. The DNA for the CDR3 is TGCAGTGCTACCCCCGACAGCGCTCGGACCGGGGAGCTGTTTTTT.

This clonotype has at least ten counts. The chain employs TRBV6-1 and TRBJ2-2; D ambiguous. Per the germline V gene, CDR1 is MNHNS and CDR2 is SASEGT. CDR3 length: 14 amino acids. V gave up 2 bases and J gave up 3 bases, with 7 bases separating them. The CDR3: CASSERSYTGELFF. For the CDR3, the DNA is TGTGCCAGCAGTGAAAGGTCCTACACCGGGGAGCTGTTTTTT.

With regard to this clonotype: A much larger clone lies one base from this, so it may be a read error. This chain joins TRBV12-3 or TRBV12-4 and TRBJ1-2; 10 bases line up with TRBD1. The trim removed 5 bases at V and 2 bases at J, leaving 5 bases unmatched. The CDR3 runs to 15 residues. In nucleotides, the CDR3 is TGTGCCAGCAGTGGGTCGGGACAGGGGAACTATGGCTACACCTTC. This sequence encodes CASSGSGQGNYGYTF.

This clonotype showed up many times. V gene TRBV12-3 or TRBV12-4 combines with J gene TRBJ2-1, with D possibly matching TRBD1 (5 bases). Trimming shortened V by 4 bases and J by 8 bases, and 18 bases separated the two germline ends. The CDR3 sequence is 15 residues long. The CDR3 DNA is TGTGCCAGCAGTTCCCGCCGGACAAGGAGCGATGAGCAGTTCTTC. Its protein product is CASSSRRTRSDEQFF.

This clonotype was counted at least ten times. The chain joins TRBV11-1 to TRBJ2-7; either TRBD1 or TRBD2 may fit D (6 bases each). CDR3 size: 15 residues. The V end was cut by 4 bases, the J end by 3 bases, with 16 bases between. CDR1 and CDR2 (germline): SGHAT, FQDESV (reference sequence). The CDR3 nucleotides read TGTGCCAGCAGCTCTGTCCGGGGGCCGGGCTACGAGCAGTACTTC. This gives the protein CASSSVRGPGYEQYF.

The rearrangement uses TRBV11-2 and TRBJ2-5, with 14 bases matching TRBD2. CDR1 and CDR2 from the germline V gene are SGHAT and FQNNGV. The CDR3 is 19 residues long. The V gene end was trimmed by 1 base and the J gene end by 3 bases; junction bases not matched to a gene: 10. CDR3 nucleotides: TGTGCCAGCAGCTTAGCGACTAGCGGGAGGGCCGTCAGAAAAGAGACCCAGTACTTC. It is translated as CASSLATSGRAVRKETQYF.

This clonotype was seen repeatedly, ten times or more. The CDR3 DNA sequence: TGTGCCAGCAGTTATCATAAAGTCCAACGGGACAGGGGGCGGTATCAGCCCCAGCATTTT. It encodes CASSYHKVQRDRGRYQPQHF. This sequence joins TRBV28 and TRBJ1-5; 12 positions match TRBD1. Germline V gene lookup returns CDR1 MDHEN and CDR2 SYDVKM. This CDR3 contains 20 residues. Trimming took 4 bases from V and 5 from J; bases not matched to a gene: 18.

This clonotype was observed many times. V gene TRBV7-6 combines with J gene TRBJ1-6; maybe TRBD1 (5 bases). Germline V CDR1 and CDR2: SGHVS, FNYEAQ. The CDR3 consists of 15 residues. Trimming stripped 4 bases from V and 7 bases from J, with 14 bases between. The DNA of the CDR3 is TGTGCCAGCAGCTATGGGGGGGGGTGGAATTCACCCCTCCACTTT. This translates into CASSYGGGWNSPLHF.

This clonotype was observed many times. The chain recombines TRBV6-2 or TRBV6-3 with TRBJ1-5; no definite D call. Germline CDR1 is MNHEY and CDR2 is SVGEGT. V was cut by 0 bases and J by 8 bases, with 14 bases left in between. This CDR3 has 15 amino acids. Here the CDR3 reads CASSYSVRAVEPQHF. The CDR3 bases are TGTGCCAGCAGTTACTCGGTACGGGCGGTGGAGCCCCAGCATTTT.

This clonotype occurred a few times. The V and J genes are TRBV6-6 and TRBJ1-5; 8 nucleotides agree with TRBD1. This CDR3 comprises 15 residues. Trimming took 6 bases from V and 2 from J; bases not matched to a gene: 6. Germline CDR1 is MNHNY and CDR2 is SVGAGI (reference sequence). CDR3 sequence: CASSSPGQGNQPQHF. CDR3 nucleotide sequence: TGTGCCAGCAGCTCTCCGGGACAGGGCAATCAGCCCCAGCATTTT.

CDR3 nucleotides: TGCAGTGCTAGAGAGGAACGGGGGGCGAATTCACCCCTCCACTTT. It yields the protein CSAREERGANSPLHF. This chain links TRBV20-1 with TRBJ1-6; D possibly corresponds to TRBD1 (6 bases). CDR3 size: 15 residues. CDR1 and CDR2 from the germline V gene are DFQATT and SNEGSKA (reference sequence). V lost 0 bases and J lost 7, with 13 bases in between.

This clonotype has at least ten counts. The chain recombines TRBV6-1 with TRBJ1-1; maybe TRBD1 (5 bases). The CDR3 runs 14 residues. Trimming took 3 bases from V and 0 from J, leaving 8 bases between them. The V gene's germline CDR1 is MNHNS and CDR2 SASEGT. CDR3 nucleotides: TGTGCCAGCAGTGAGGGACCCATGAACACTGAAGCTTTCTTT. Protein product: CASSEGPMNTEAFF.

Ten or more counts support this clonotype. The chain couples TRBV19 to TRBJ1-2; the D gene is possibly TRBD1 (5 bases). From germline, CDR1 is LNHDA and CDR2 SQIVND (reference sequence). The CDR3 extends over 14 amino acids. The V gene lost 6 bases and the J gene lost 3 bases, with 14 bases spanning the gap. The CDR3 DNA reads TGTGCCAGTAGCGACCGGTTAGGGGACTATGGCTACACCTTC. It specifies CASSDRLGDYGYTF.

This clonotype was picked up a small number of times. The gene calls are TRBV6-1 and TRBJ1-5; possibly TRBD1 for D (5 bases). Trimming removed 1 base at V and 9 bases at J, with 13 bases between. The CDR3 covers 14 residues. Germline CDR1 and CDR2: MNHNS and SASEGT. CDR3 sequence: CASSEGGGGRPQHF. The CDR3 DNA is TGTGCCAGCAGTGAAGGGGGCGGGGGAAGGCCCCAGCATTTT.

This clonotype was seen many times. The chain recombines TRBV6-1 with TRBJ1-5, with no clear D. Germline-derived CDR1 and CDR2 are MNHNS and SASEGT. V lost 6 bases and J lost 8, with 20 bases in between. The CDR3 has 15 amino acids. The chain's CDR3 is CASRRGRSAVKPQHF. The CDR3 nucleotides read TGTGCCAGCAGGAGAGGGCGGAGTGCAGTAAAGCCCCAGCATTTT.

This clonotype was counted ten times or more. The V call is TRBV12-3 or TRBV12-4, the J call TRBJ1-1; D is possibly TRBD1 (6 bases). The CDR3 has 13 amino acids. Between the trimmed V and J ends, which lost 8 bases and 8 bases, there was a span of 18 bases. CDR3 DNA sequence: TGTGCCAGCTCTCGAGAGGGGGGGCTCGAAGCTTTCTTT. As protein: CASSREGGLEAFF.

This clonotype has a count of ten or more. The genes are TRBV6-1 and TRBJ2-3; 10 bases are a match to TRBD2. V lost 2 bases, J lost 3 bases, and 2 bases stayed unmatched. Germline V gene data show CDR1 as MNHNS and CDR2 as SASEGT. CDR3 length equals 15 residues. DNA for the CDR3: TGTGCCAGCAGTGAAAAACTAGCGGGGACAGATACGCAGTATTTT. Its translation: CASSEKLAGTDTQYF.

This clonotype has more than one count but fewer than ten. This chain joins TRBV5-6 and TRBJ2-1; D ambiguous. V was shortened by 5 bases and J by 12 bases, with 18 bases between the two germline ends. The CDR3 spans 13 residues. Germline V gene data show CDR1 as SGHDT and CDR2 as YYEEEE. The CDR3 here is CASRRLAARAQFF. The CDR3 DNA is TGTGCCAGCAGGCGCTTGGCAGCCCGTGCGCAGTTCTTC.

The gene calls are TRBV4-1 and TRBJ1-6; 7 positions agree with TRBD1. Losses at the gene ends were 1 base for V and 12 bases for J; bases not matched to a gene: 15. Germline loops: CDR1 MGHRA, CDR2 YSYEKL. The CDR3 sequence is 17 residues long. DNA of the CDR3: TGCGCCAGCAGCCAAGGGTCTGTATGGACAGGAGGATTACCCCTCCACTTT. It specifies CASSQGSVWTGGLPLHF.

This clonotype has ten or more counts. The chain links TRBV27 to TRBJ1-1; D is possibly TRBD1 (6 bases). CDR3 length: 12 amino acids. Germline CDR1 reads MNHEY; CDR2 reads SMNVEV (reference sequence). Between the trimmed V and J ends, which lost 5 bases and 5 bases, there was a span of 9 bases. CDR3 sequence reads: CASSRQGTEAFF. The CDR3 DNA follows: TGTGCCAGCAGTAGGCAGGGGACTGAAGCTTTCTTT.

At least ten counts were recorded for this clonotype. The V gene is TRBV6-2 or TRBV6-3, the J gene TRBJ2-1; maybe TRBD1 (6 bases). Germline V gene data show CDR1 as MNHEY and CDR2 as SVGEGT. The CDR3 is made up of 13 amino acids. Trimming removed 6 bases at V and 6 bases at J, with 12 bases between. The CDR3 DNA reads TGTGCCAGCAGCTACCAACAGGGCAATGAGCAGTTCTTC. It encodes CASSYQQGNEQFF.

This clonotype has ten or more counts. This rearrangement joins TRBV5-6 to TRBJ2-1; TRBD1 or TRBD2 may be the D gene (6 bases each). Trimming shortened V by 1 base and J by 8 bases, and 13 bases separated the two germline ends. This CDR3 has 14 amino acids. In germline, CDR1 is SGHDT, CDR2 YYEEEE. The CDR3 region is CASSLNWGADEQFF. The CDR3 nucleotides are TGTGCCAGCAGCTTGAATTGGGGGGCGGATGAGCAGTTCTTC. The full variable domain, with the rest looked up from reference TRBV5-6 and TRBJ2-1, is DAGVTQSPTHLIKTRGQQVTLRCSPKSGHDTVSWYQQALGQGPQFIFQYYEEEERQRGNFPDRFSGHQFPNYSSELNVNALLLGDSALYLCASSLNWGADEQFFGPGTRLTVL.

The sample holds a few counts of this clonotype. The gene calls are TRBV20-1 and TRBJ2-7, with a tentative D call TRBD2 (6 bases). The germline gives CDR1 DFQATT, CDR2 SNEGSKA (reference sequence). V shed 0 bases and J shed 1 base, with 13 bases lying between them. The CDR3 consists of 15 residues. The CDR3 sequence is CSARESPGGSYEQYF. The CDR3, as DNA: TGCAGTGCTAGAGAGAGTCCCGGAGGGTCCTACGAGCAGTACTTC.

This clonotype was found many times. The chain recombines TRBV14 with TRBJ2-1; no firm D call. Germline CDR1 SGHDN, CDR2 FVKESK. The length of the CDR3 is 17 residues. The V and J ends lost 4 bases and 4 bases respectively, with 20 bases between them. The CDR3 DNA sequence: TGTGCCAGCAGCCTCCTGCCTACACGAAAAATGTACAATGAGCAGTTCTTC. Its translation is CASSLLPTRKMYNEQFF.

The table lists this clonotype with a few counts. The J gene is TRBJ1-1, the V gene TRBV5-1, with no clear D. The CDR3 runs 14 residues. V lost 4 bases and J 0 bases, leaving 10 bases between the germline ends. Germline V lookup: CDR1 SGHRS, CDR2 YFSETQ. As DNA, the CDR3 is TGCGCCAGCAGCCCCTCCCATATGAACACTGAAGCTTTCTTT. Protein sequence: CASSPSHMNTEAFF.